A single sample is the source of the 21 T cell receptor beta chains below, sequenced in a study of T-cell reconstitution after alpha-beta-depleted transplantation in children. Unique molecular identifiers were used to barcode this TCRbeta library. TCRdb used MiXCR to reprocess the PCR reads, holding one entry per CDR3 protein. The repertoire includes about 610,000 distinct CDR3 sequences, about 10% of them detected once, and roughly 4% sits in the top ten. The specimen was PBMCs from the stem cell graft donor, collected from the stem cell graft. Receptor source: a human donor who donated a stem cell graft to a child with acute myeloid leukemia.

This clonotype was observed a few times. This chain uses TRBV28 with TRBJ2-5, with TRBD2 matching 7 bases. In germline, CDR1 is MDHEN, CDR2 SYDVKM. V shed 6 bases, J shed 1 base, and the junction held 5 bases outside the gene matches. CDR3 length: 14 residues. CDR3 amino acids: CASRDGGSQETQYF. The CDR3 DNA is TGTGCCAGCAGAGACGGGGGGTCCCAAGAGACCCAGTACTTC.

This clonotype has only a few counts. The CDR3 sequence: CASSPQGGATEAFF. The CDR3 coding sequence is TGCGCCAGCAGCCCCCAAGGAGGGGCCACTGAAGCTTTCTTT. The V gene is TRBV5-1, the J gene TRBJ1-1; D might be TRBD1 (5 bases). V was clipped by 4 bases and J by 4 bases, with 14 bases between them. This CDR3 comprises 14 residues. CDR1 is SGHRS, CDR2 YFSETQ, per germline.

CDR3 nucleotides: TGCAGTGCCCTCCCGGATAACTATGGCTACACCTTC. This translates into CSALPDNYGYTF. The genes are TRBV20-1 and TRBJ1-2; D uncertain. Trimming removed 6 bases at V and 1 base at J, with 9 bases between. The CDR3 has 12 amino acids. Germline CDR1 DFQATT, CDR2 SNEGSKA (reference sequence).

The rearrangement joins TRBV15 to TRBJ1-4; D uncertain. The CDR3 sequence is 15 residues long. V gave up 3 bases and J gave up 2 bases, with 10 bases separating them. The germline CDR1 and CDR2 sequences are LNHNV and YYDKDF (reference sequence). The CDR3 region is CATSRSGGTNEKLFF. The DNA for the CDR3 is TGTGCCACCAGCAGGTCGGGAGGGACTAATGAAAAACTGTTTTTT.

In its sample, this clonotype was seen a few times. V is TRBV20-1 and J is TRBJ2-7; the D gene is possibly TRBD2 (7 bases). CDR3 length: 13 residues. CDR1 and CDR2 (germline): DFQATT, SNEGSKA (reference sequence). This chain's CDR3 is CMGGGAGTYEQYF. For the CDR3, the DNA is TGCATGGGGGGGGGCGCAGGGACCTACGAGCAGTACTTC.

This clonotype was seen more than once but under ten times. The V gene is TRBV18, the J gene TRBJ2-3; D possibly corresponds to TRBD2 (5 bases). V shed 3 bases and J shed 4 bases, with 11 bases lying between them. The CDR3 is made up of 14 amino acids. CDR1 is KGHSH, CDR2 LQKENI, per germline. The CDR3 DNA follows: TGTGCCAGCTCACCCCTCGCTAGCCCAGATACGCAGTATTTT. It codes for CASSPLASPDTQYF.

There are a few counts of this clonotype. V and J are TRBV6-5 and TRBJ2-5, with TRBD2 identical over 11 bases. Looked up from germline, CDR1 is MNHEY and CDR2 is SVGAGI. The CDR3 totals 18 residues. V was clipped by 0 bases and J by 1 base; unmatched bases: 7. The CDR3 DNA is TGTGCCAGCAGTTACTCCTATCGACTAGCGGGAAGCCAAGAGACCCAGTACTTC. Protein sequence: CASSYSYRLAGSQETQYF.

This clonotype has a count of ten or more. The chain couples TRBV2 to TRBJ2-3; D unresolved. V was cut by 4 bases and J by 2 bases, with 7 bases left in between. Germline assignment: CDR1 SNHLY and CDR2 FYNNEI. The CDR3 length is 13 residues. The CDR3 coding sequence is TGTGCCAGCAGTGGGCCCTTCACAGATACGCAGTATTTT. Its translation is CASSGPFTDTQYF.

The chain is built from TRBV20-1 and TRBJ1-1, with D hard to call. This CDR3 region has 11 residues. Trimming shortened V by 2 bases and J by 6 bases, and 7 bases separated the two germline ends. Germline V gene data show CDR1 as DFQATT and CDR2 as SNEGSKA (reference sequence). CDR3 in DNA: TGCAGTGCTAGAATCTCGGCTGAAGCTTTCTTT. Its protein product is CSARISAEAFF.

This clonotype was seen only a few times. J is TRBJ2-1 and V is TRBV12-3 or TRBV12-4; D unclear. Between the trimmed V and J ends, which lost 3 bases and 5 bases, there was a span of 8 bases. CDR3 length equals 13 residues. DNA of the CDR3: TGTGCCAGCAGTTTTGTTGGGGACAATGAGCAGTTCTTC. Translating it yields CASSFVGDNEQFF.

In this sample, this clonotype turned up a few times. CDR3 sequence: CSVGHSRGETQYF. CDR3 in DNA: TGCAGCGTTGGCCATTCTAGGGGAGAGACCCAGTACTTC. V usage is TRBV29-1 and J usage is TRBJ2-5; D may be TRBD1 (5 bases). This CDR3 is 13 amino acids long. Deletions cut 4 bases from V and 4 bases from J, with 13 bases between. Germline values: CDR1 SQVTM, CDR2 ANQGSEA.

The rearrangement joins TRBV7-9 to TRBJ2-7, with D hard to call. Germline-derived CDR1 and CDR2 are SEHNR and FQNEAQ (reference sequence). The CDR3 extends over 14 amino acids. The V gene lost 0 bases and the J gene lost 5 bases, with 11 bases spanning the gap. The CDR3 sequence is CASSLAASQDEQYF. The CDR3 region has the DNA TGTGCCAGCAGCTTAGCGGCCTCGCAGGACGAGCAGTACTTC.

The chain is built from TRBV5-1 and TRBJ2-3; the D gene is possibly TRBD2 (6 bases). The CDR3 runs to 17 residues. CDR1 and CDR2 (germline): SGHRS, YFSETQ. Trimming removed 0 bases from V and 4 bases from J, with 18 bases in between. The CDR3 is CASSLEVLAGTPDTQYF. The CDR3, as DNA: TGCGCCAGCAGCTTGGAAGTCTTGGCGGGAACTCCAGATACGCAGTATTTT.

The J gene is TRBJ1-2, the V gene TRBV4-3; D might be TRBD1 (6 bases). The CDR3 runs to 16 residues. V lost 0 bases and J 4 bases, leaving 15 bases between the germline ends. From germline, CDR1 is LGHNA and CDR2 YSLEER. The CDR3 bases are TGCGCCAGCAGCCAAGATAGGGCAGGGGAGGTCTATGGCTACACCTTC. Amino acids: CASSQDRAGEVYGYTF.

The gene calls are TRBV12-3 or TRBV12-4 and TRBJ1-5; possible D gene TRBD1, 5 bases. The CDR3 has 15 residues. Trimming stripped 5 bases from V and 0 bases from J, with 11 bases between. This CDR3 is CASSPGAVSNQPQHF. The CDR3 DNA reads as TGTGCCAGCAGTCCCGGGGCAGTTAGCAATCAGCCCCAGCATTTT.

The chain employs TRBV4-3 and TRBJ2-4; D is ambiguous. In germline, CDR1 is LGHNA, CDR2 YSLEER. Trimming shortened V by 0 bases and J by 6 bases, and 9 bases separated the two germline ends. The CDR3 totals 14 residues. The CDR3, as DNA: TGCGCCAGCAGCCAAGATGGACGATCAAACATTCAGTACTTC. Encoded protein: CASSQDGRSNIQYF.

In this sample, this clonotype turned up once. The CDR3 nucleotides are TGCAGCGTTGAGGCAGCGCGGGTACTCACAGATACGCAGTATTTT. Translating gives CSVEAARVLTDTQYF. The chain recombines TRBV29-1 with TRBJ2-3; tentatively, D is TRBD2 (5 bases). CDR3 length equals 15 residues. Germline loops: CDR1 SQVTM, CDR2 ANQGSEA. V was pared by 3 bases and J by 2 bases, with 15 bases between.

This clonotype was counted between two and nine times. As DNA, the CDR3 is TGTGCCTTCGACAGGGGGCTGGACACTGAAGCTTTCTTT. Translating it yields CAFDRGLDTEAFF. The chain uses TRBV30 and TRBJ1-1; 10 bases fit TRBD1. There are 13 residues in the CDR3. The junction had 5 bases not matched to a gene; V was cut back by 7 bases and J by 3 bases. Germline loops: CDR1 GTSNPN, CDR2 SVGIG (reference sequence).

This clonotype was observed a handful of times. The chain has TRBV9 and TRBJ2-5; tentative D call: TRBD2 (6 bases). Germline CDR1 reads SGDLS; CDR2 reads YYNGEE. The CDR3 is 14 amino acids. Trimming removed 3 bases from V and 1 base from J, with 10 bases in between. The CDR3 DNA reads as TGTGCCAGCAGCGACGGGAGTACCCAAGAGACCCAGTACTTC. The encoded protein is CASSDGSTQETQYF.

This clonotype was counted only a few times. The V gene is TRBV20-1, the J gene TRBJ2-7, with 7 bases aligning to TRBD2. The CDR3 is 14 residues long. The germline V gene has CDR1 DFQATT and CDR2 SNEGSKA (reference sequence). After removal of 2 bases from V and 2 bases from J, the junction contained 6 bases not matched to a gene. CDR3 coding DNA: TGCAGTGCTAGATTATTGGCGGGAGCCTACGAGCAGTACTTC. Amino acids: CSARLLAGAYEQYF.

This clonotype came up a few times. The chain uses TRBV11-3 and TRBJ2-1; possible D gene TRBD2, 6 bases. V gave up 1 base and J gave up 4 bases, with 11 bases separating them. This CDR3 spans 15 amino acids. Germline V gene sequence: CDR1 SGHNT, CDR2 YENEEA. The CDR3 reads CASSLGGRQYNEQFF. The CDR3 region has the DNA TGTGCCAGCAGCTTAGGGGGGAGGCAGTACAATGAGCAGTTCTTC. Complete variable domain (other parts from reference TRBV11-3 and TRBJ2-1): EAGVVQSPRYKIIEKKQPVAFWCNPISGHNTLYWYLQNLGQGPELLIRYENEEAVDDSQLPKDRFSAERLKGVDSTLKIQPAELGDSAVYLCASSLGGRQYNEQFFGPGTRLTVL.